Presented here are 17 T cell receptor beta chains from one specimen sequenced in a study of response to subunit inactivated influenza vaccine. TCRdb used MiXCR to reprocess the RT-PCR reads, holding one entry per CDR3 protein. The sample holds approximately 480,000 distinct CDR3 sequences, approximately 10% seen once. The input for sequencing was PBMCs from blood, taken roughly 46 days after vaccination. These receptors all stem from a man aged 50 to 60 who received an inactivated influenza vaccine.

This clonotype has a handful of counts. The chain joins TRBV20-1 to TRBJ2-3, with TRBD2 matching over 12 bases. With V trimmed by 5 bases and J by 3 bases, 6 bases remained unmatched. The length of the CDR3 is 15 residues. Per the germline V gene, CDR1 is DFQATT and CDR2 is SNEGSKA (reference sequence). CDR3 sequence reads: CSAPSGGAVTDTQYF. The CDR3 DNA reads as TGCAGTGCTCCTAGCGGGGGGGCAGTTACAGATACGCAGTATTTT.

The V gene is TRBV4-3, the J gene TRBJ2-7; TRBD1 might be the D (6 bases). The CDR3 runs 15 residues. The germline V gene has CDR1 LGHNA and CDR2 YSLEER. Trimming cost V 1 base and J 3 bases, with 13 bases left between them. The CDR3 DNA reads TGCGCCAGCAGCCAAGTCAGGGGAGAACACTACGAGCAGTACTTC. The encoded protein is CASSQVRGEHYEQYF.

The J gene is TRBJ2-5, the V gene TRBV18; D is uncertain. The CDR3 is made up of 14 amino acids. Germline CDR1 and CDR2: KGHSH and LQKENI. Trimming removed 5 bases at V and 5 bases at J, with 15 bases between. Here the CDR3 reads CASSAMDGAETQYF. CDR3 coding DNA: TGTGCCAGCTCAGCTATGGACGGCGCGGAGACCCAGTACTTC.

The rearrangement links TRBV7-2 to TRBJ2-3, with 13 bases identical to TRBD2. The germline V gene encodes CDR1 SGHTA and CDR2 FQGNSA. With V trimmed by 5 bases and J by 2 bases, 7 bases remained unmatched. The CDR3 contains 17 residues. For the CDR3, the DNA is TGTGCCAGCAGCCTCCCACTAGCGGGGGGGGTCACAGATACGCAGTATTTT. Amino acids: CASSLPLAGGVTDTQYF.

The chain links TRBV5-6 to TRBJ1-4, with D possibly TRBD1 on 6 matching bases. This CDR3 has 14 amino acids. Germline CDR1 is SGHDT and CDR2 is YYEEEE. V shed 3 bases and J shed 3 bases, with 9 bases lying between them. The CDR3 spells CASSYQGSNEKLFF. CDR3 DNA sequence: TGTGCCAGCAGCTATCAGGGGTCTAATGAAAAACTGTTTTTT.

The chain has TRBV7-9 and TRBJ2-2; a possible D gene is TRBD1 (6 bases). Germline CDR1 reads SEHNR; CDR2 reads FQNEAQ (reference sequence). Between the trimmed V and J ends, which lost 5 bases and 1 base, there was a span of 17 bases. The CDR3 runs 17 residues. The CDR3: CASSPPPGQKNTGELFF. The CDR3 nucleotides read TGTGCCAGCAGCCCTCCTCCGGGACAAAAGAACACCGGGGAGCTGTTTTTT.

V is TRBV24-1 and J is TRBJ2-3; D call uncertain. Trimming took off 5 bases at V and 2 bases at J, with 7 bases between the two ends. This CDR3 is 13 amino acids long. The germline gives CDR1 KGHDR, CDR2 SFDVKD. This chain's CDR3 is CATSVDDTDTQYF. The CDR3 nucleotides are TGTGCCACCAGTGTCGACGACACAGATACGCAGTATTTT.

This clonotype occurred a few times. A read error may produce the germline difference seen at one junction end. The rearrangement uses TRBV6-5 and TRBJ1-1; no reliable D call. Germline V gene sequence: CDR1 MNHEY, CDR2 SVGAGI. CDR3 length: 12 residues. The CDR3 DNA is TGTGCCAGCAGTACAAGGGAACTCACGTTGATCTTT. Amino acids: CASSTRELTLIF.

This chain uses TRBV7-8 with TRBJ2-6; D uncertain. V was pared by 5 bases and J by 4 bases, with 9 bases between. The CDR3 runs 14 residues. The germline gives CDR1 SGHVS, CDR2 FQNEAQ. CDR3 DNA sequence: TGTGCCAGCAGCCTGGATGTGGGGGCCAACGTCCTGACTTTC. Translation: CASSLDVGANVLTF.

The chain couples TRBV28 to TRBJ2-3; D is undetermined. Trimming pared 7 bases from V and 2 bases from J, leaving 10 bases between. The CDR3 runs 13 residues. Germline CDR1 reads MDHEN; CDR2 reads SYDVKM. CDR3 coding DNA: TGTGCCAGCAAGCTACTAAACACAGATACGCAGTATTTT. Protein product: CASKLLNTDTQYF.

There are many counts of this clonotype. The chain uses TRBV6-5 and TRBJ2-1; D unclear. The V end lost 0 bases, the J end lost 4 bases, and 13 bases lay between the germline ends. This CDR3 has 16 residues. From germline, CDR1 is MNHEY and CDR2 SVGAGI. The chain's CDR3 is CASSYSFLDKYNEQFF. The CDR3 region has the DNA TGTGCCAGCAGTTACTCGTTTCTAGACAAGTACAATGAGCAGTTCTTC.

This clonotype was found many times. This chain connects TRBV24-1 to TRBJ2-4; D might be TRBD1 (6 bases). V was cut by 9 bases and J by 9 bases, with 11 bases left in between. This CDR3 is 11 amino acids long. The germline V gene has CDR1 KGHDR and CDR2 SFDVKD. CDR3: CATGQGSIQYF. The CDR3 DNA is TGTGCCACCGGTCAGGGGTCCATTCAGTACTTC.

The chain uses TRBV19 and TRBJ1-1; no clear D gene. V gave up 3 bases and J gave up 1 base, with 6 bases separating them. Germline CDR1 LNHDA, CDR2 SQIVND (reference sequence). The CDR3 is made up of 13 amino acids. CDR3 region: CASSIIGNTEAFF. The CDR3 region has the DNA TGTGCCAGTAGTATTATTGGGAACACTGAAGCTTTCTTT. Based on the CDR3 plus reference TRBV19 and TRBJ1-1, the full variable domain is DGGITQSPKYLFRKEGQNVTLSCEQNLNHDAMYWYRQDPGQGLRLIYYSQIVNDFQKGDIAEGYSVSREKKESFPLTVTSAQKNPTAFYLCASSIIGNTEAFFGQGTRLTVV.

This clonotype has a count of ten or more. V gene TRBV5-1 combines with J gene TRBJ2-7; 7 nucleotides line up with TRBD1. Unmatched junction bases numbered 4, after V lost 2 bases and J lost 2 bases. The CDR3 runs 14 residues. Germline V gene lookup returns CDR1 SGHRS and CDR2 YFSETQ. CDR3 in DNA: TGCGCCAGCAGCTTACGACAGGGCCCCTACGAGCAGTACTTC. Protein product: CASSLRQGPYEQYF.

Many counts were recorded for this clonotype. The chain uses TRBV29-1 and TRBJ2-1; TRBD1 agrees at 7 bases. CDR3 length equals 13 residues. In germline, CDR1 is SQVTM, CDR2 ANQGSEA. After removal of 6 bases from V and 9 bases from J, the junction contained 11 bases not matched to a gene. The CDR3 reads CSVHRGPAGEQFF. CDR3 bases: TGCAGCGTACACAGGGGCCCCGCGGGTGAGCAGTTCTTC.

In this sample, this clonotype turned up many times. The rearrangement uses TRBV3-1 and TRBJ1-1; the D gene is possibly TRBD1 (5 bases). The CDR3 sequence is 13 residues long. Germline values: CDR1 LGHDT, CDR2 YNNKEL (reference sequence). V was shortened by 4 bases and J by 3 bases, with 9 bases between the two germline ends. The CDR3 is CASSRGGDTEAFF. The CDR3, as DNA: TGTGCCAGCAGCCGGGGAGGGGACACTGAAGCTTTCTTT.

In this sample, this clonotype turned up many times. CDR3 sequence: CASSQERQAPQHF. The CDR3 bases are TGTGCCAGCAGCCAAGAACGCCAGGCACCCCAGCATTTT. This chain links TRBV3-1 with TRBJ1-5; no clear D. The CDR3 runs to 13 residues. Germline V gene data show CDR1 as LGHDT and CDR2 as YNNKEL (reference sequence). V was trimmed by 0 bases and J by 10 bases, leaving 10 bases between them.